The sequence of this T cell receptor (beta chain) was determined in a study of T cells in Graves' hyperthyroidism and ophthalmopathy. TCR beta CDR3 sequences were amplified from RNA transcripts. TCR CDR3 regions were first amplified by RT-PCR with HTBI primers. One entry per CDR3 protein, called by TCRdb with MiXCR from the multiplex PCR reads. The data show roughly 720,000 distinct CDR3 sequences, 17% seen once. CDR1 and CDR2 from the germline V gene are MNHEY and SVGEGT. V lost 0 bases and J lost 4; bases outside the gene matches: 14. The CDR3 is 20 residues long. Based on clinical symptoms, serum thyroxine and TRAb, thyroid ultrasound and orbital computed tomography, diagnoses were reached.

This TCR derives from a man in his fifties with Graves' hyperthyroidism. This chain uses TRBV6-2 or TRBV6-3 with TRBJ2-6; TRBD2 matches 8 bases. The sample consisted of blood. CDR3 DNA sequence: TGTGCCAGCAGTTACTCGATAGCGGGACTAAGTTTCTTAGGGGCCAACGTCCTGACTTTC. Translation: CASSYSIAGLSFLGANVLTF.